This T cell receptor beta chain was observed in a study of blood T cell repertoires in COVID-19. Whole-study context: Samples came from the United States, Italy and Spain, spanning acute and convalescent COVID-19. Sample material is recorded as cDNA or gDNA derived from T cells, B-cell-depleted T cells, or PBMCs.

Authors' data handling: Counts of nucleated cells, estimated from reference gene primer amplification, were obtained. Clones were read by immunoSEQ multiplex PCR, and TCRdb kept only the in-frame ones, dropping some. V, J and clone size are those of that table, while D and trimming were read from the DNA. The sample yields under 200,000 clones, 70% to 90% seen once. The germline gives CDR1 SNHLY, CDR2 FYNNEI. This CDR3 region has 14 residues. With 7 bases removed from V and 0 bases from J, the gap between germline ends came to 12 bases. The TCR comes from a man aged 45-65 years who had recovered from COVID-19. Material for sequencing was peripheral blood. The chain combines TRBV2 with TRBJ1-2; weak D call: TRBD1 (6 bases). DNA for the CDR3: TGTGCCAGCAAAGAGACAGGCGCTAACTATGGCTACACCTTC. Its protein is CASKETGANYGYTF.